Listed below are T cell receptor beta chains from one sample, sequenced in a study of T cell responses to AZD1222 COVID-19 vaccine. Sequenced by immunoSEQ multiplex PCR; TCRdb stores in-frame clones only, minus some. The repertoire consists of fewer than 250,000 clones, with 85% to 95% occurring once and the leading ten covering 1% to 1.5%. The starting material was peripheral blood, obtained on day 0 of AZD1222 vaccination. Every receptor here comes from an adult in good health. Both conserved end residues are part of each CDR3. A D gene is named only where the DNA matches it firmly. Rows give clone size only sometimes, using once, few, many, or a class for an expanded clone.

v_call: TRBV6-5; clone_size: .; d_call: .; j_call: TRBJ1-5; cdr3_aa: CASRRGLGSNQPQHF; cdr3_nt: TGTGCCAGCAGAAGGGGCCTGGGTAGCAATCAGCCCCAGCATTTT
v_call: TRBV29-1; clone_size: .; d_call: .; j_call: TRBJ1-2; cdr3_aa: CSVVGQGGVRNGYTF; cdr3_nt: TGCAGCGTTGTAGGTCAGGGTGGAGTTAGGAATGGCTACACCTTC
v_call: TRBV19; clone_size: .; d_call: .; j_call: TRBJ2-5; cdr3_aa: CASSQNTRTQYF; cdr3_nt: TGTGCCAGTAGTCAGAATACCCGGACCCAGTACTTC
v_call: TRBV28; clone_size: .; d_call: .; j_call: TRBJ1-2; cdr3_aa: CASSVGSLRGYTF; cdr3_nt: TGTGCCAGCAGCGTAGGGTCCCTCCGGGGCTACACCTTC
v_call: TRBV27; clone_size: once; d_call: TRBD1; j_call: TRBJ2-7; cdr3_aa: CASSTRNRGSSYEQYF; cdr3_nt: TGTGCCAGCAGTACGAGGAACAGGGGAAGCTCCTACGAGCAGTACTTC
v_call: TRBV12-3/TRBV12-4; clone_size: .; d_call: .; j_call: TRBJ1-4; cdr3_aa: CASSWTVEKLFF; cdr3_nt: TGTGCCAGCAGTTGGACGGTTGAAAAACTGTTTTTT
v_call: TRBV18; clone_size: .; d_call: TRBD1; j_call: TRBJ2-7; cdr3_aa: CASSVSGPGQGAYEQYF; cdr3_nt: TGTGCCAGCTCCGTGTCTGGACCGGGACAGGGGGCATACGAGCAGTACTTC
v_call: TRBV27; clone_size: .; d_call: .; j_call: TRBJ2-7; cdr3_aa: CASSLDSYEQYF; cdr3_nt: TGTGCCAGCAGTTTGGACAGCTACGAGCAGTACTTC
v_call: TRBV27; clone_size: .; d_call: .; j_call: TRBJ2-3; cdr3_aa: CASRRLASGTPTDTQYF; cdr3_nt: TGTGCCAGCAGACGACTGGCATCCGGGACCCCTACAGATACGCAGTATTTT
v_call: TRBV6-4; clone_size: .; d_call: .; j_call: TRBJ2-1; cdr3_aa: CASSDQYNEQFF; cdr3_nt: TGTGCCAGCAGCGACCAATACAATGAGCAGTTCTTC
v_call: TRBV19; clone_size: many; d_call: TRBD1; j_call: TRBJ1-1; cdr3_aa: CASATQGAITEAFF; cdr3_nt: TGTGCCAGCGCTACACAGGGGGCGATCACTGAAGCTTTCTTT
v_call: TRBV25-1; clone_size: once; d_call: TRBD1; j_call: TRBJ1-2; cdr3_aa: CASSETGGAYGYTF; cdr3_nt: TGTGCCAGCAGTGAAACAGGGGGCGCCTATGGCTACACCTTC
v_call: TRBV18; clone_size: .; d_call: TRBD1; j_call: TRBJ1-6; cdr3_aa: CASSPVAGQGGSPLHF; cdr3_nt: TGTGCCAGCTCACCCGTTGCTGGACAGGGAGGTTCACCCCTCCACTTT
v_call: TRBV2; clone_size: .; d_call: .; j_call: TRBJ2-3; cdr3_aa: CASRLDEGIGDTQYF; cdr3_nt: TGTGCCAGCAGATTGGACGAGGGGATAGGGGATACGCAGTATTTT
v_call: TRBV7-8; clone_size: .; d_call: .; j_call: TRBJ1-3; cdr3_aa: CASSLNTIYF; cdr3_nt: TGTGCCAGCAGCTTAAACACCATATATTTT
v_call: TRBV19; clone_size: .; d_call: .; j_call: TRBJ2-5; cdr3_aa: CASSRDNRETQYF; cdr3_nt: TGTGCCAGTAGTAGGGACAATAGGGAGACCCAGTACTTC